This TCR beta chain was obtained from a study of blood T cell repertoires in COVID-19. Trimming left V 5 bases short and J 2 bases short, with 19 bases between. The CDR3 is made up of 17 amino acids. Germline CDR1 MDHEN, CDR2 SYDVKM. Measured with immunoSEQ multiplex PCR; TCRdb has only the in-frame clones, and not every one. The sample includes about 250,000 clones, around 85% of them seen just once. V usage is TRBV28 and J usage is TRBJ1-3; no reliable D call. The receptor comes from a man aged 80 or over with acute or convalescent COVID-19. Sequencing was carried out using peripheral blood. The CDR3 sequence: CASSPPFGGSTGNTIYF. CDR3 coding DNA: TGTGCCAGCAGTCCCCCTTTTGGAGGGTCTACTGGAAACACCATATATTTT.